This is a list of T cell receptor beta chains from one sample in a study of early T cells in non-severe SARS-CoV-2 infection. TCRdb reanalysed the 5' RACE reads using MiXCR and keeps one entry per CDR3 protein. The sample gives some 75,000 distinct CDR3 sequences, roughly an eighth of which show up once; about 1.5% is in the top ten. The sample taken for sequencing was whole blood. The receptors were sampled from an adult who was a healthcare worker with PCR-confirmed SARS-CoV-2 infection or an uninfected control (not recorded which). Both conserved end residues are part of each CDR3. The D gene is left open where the match is weak. Clone sizes are given selectively: once, few, many, or a class where the clone is expanded.

d_call	clone_size	v_call	j_call	cdr3_aa	cdr3_nt
TRBD1	few	TRBV7-3	TRBJ2-1	CASSLVRGQGGYNEQFF	TGTGCCAGCAGCTTAGTTCGGGGACAGGGCGGCTACAATGAGCAGTTCTTC
TRBD2	few	TRBV20-1	TRBJ2-4	CSARDVLAGAKNIQYF	TGCAGTGCTAGAGATGTCCTAGCGGGGGCCAAAAACATTCAGTACTTC
-	many	TRBV7-9	TRBJ1-4	CASSPDGHSRDKLFF	TGTGCCAGCAGCCCCGACGGGCACTCGCGGGACAAACTGTTTTTT
-	few	TRBV24-1	TRBJ2-2	CATSENSYTGELFF	TGTGCCACCAGTGAAAACAGCTACACCGGGGAGCTGTTTTTT
-	-	TRBV19	TRBJ2-6	CASRVSGANVLTF	TGTGCCAGTAGAGTCTCTGGGGCCAACGTCCTGACTTTC
TRBD1	few	TRBV5-4	TRBJ1-1	CASSLSGTVPPEAFF	TGTGCCAGCAGCCTGTCGGGGACAGTTCCCCCTGAAGCTTTCTTT
-	many	TRBV10-3	TRBJ2-7	CAISEGDPGLYEQYF	TGTGCCATCAGCGAGGGGGATCCCGGCTTATACGAGCAGTACTTC
TRBD2	many	TRBV27	TRBJ2-1	CESGGERDNEQFF	TGTGAGAGCGGGGGGGAGAGGGACAATGAGCAGTTCTTC
-	many	TRBV12-3/TRBV12-4	TRBJ2-2	CASSPDGELFF	TGTGCCAGCAGCCCCGACGGGGAGCTGTTTTTT
-	many	TRBV30	TRBJ1-6	CAWSPPPGPNSPLHF	TGTGCCTGGAGTCCACCCCCGGGGCCAAATTCACCCCTCCACTTT
-	many	TRBV6-2/TRBV6-3	TRBJ1-1	CASSYMRTEAFF	TGTGCCAGCAGTTACATGAGGACTGAAGCTTTCTTT
TRBD1	few	TRBV7-9	TRBJ1-1	CASSLEGQPVQTEAFF	TGTGCCAGCAGCTTAGAGGGACAGCCCGTGCAAACTGAAGCTTTCTTT
TRBD1	many	TRBV30	TRBJ2-1	CAWSVGTGSPNEQFF	TGTGCCTGGAGTGTCGGGACAGGGTCCCCCAATGAGCAGTTCTTC
TRBD2	few	TRBV6-2/TRBV6-3	TRBJ2-5	CASSRGLAGQTQYF	TGTGCCAGCAGTCGAGGACTAGCGGGGCAGACCCAGTACTTC
-	-	TRBV7-9	TRBJ2-7	CASSLSHNRKSSYEQYF	TGTGCCAGCAGCTTATCCCATAACAGGAAGAGCTCCTACGAGCAGTACTTC
TRBD1	many	TRBV6-2/TRBV6-3	TRBJ2-5	CASRETGEETQYF	TGTGCCAGCCGGGAGACAGGGGAAGAGACCCAGTACTTC
-	few	TRBV29-1	TRBJ2-3	CSVEESDLPSTDTQYF	TGCAGCGTTGAAGAGTCGGACCTCCCTAGCACAGATACGCAGTATTTT
-	-	TRBV24-1	TRBJ2-3	CATNRVGTDTQYF	TGTGCCACCAACCGGGTCGGAACAGATACGCAGTATTTT
TRBD1	-	TRBV6-6	TRBJ2-5	CASRDRGAETQYF	TGTGCCAGCCGGGACAGGGGAGCAGAGACCCAGTACTTC
TRBD1	few	TRBV30	TRBJ2-1	CAWAGTGHNEQFF	TGTGCCTGGGCCGGGACAGGTCACAATGAGCAGTTCTTC
TRBD1	many	TRBV7-9	TRBJ2-2	CASSLGQGAGELFF	TGTGCCAGCAGCCTCGGACAGGGGGCCGGGGAGCTGTTTTTT
TRBD1	once	TRBV7-9	TRBJ1-1	CASSPGQGETEAFF	TGTGCCAGCAGCCCGGGACAGGGGGAGACTGAAGCTTTCTTT
-	few	TRBV3-1	TRBJ1-6	CASSLRTANSPLHF	TGTGCCAGCAGCCTTCGGACAGCTAATTCACCCCTCCACTTT
TRBD1	-	TRBV5-1	TRBJ2-6	CASSLTGTGANVLTF	TGCGCCAGCAGCCTGACAGGGACTGGGGCCAACGTCCTGACTTTC
-	few	TRBV7-2	TRBJ1-1	CASSPRRVNTEAFF	TGTGCCAGCAGCCCCCGGAGGGTGAACACTGAAGCTTTCTTT
TRBD1	few	TRBV7-8	TRBJ1-2	CASSLGATGGAEYGYTF	TGTGCCAGCAGCTTAGGAGCTACAGGGGGCGCAGAGTATGGCTACACCTTC
-	-	TRBV5-1	TRBJ2-7	CASSLESLGYEQYF	TGCGCCAGCAGCTTGGAAAGCCTAGGGTACGAGCAGTACTTC
TRBD1	-	TRBV6-5	TRBJ1-4	CASSDREGEKLFF	TGTGCCAGCAGTGACAGGGAGGGTGAAAAACTGTTTTTT
-	many	TRBV7-2	TRBJ1-3	CASSLALAGTGNTIYF	TGTGCCAGCAGCTTAGCGCTAGCGGGGACTGGAAACACCATATATTTT
-	-	TRBV30	TRBJ2-2	CAWSVGVGELFF	TGTGCCTGGAGTGTAGGGGTCGGGGAGCTGTTTTTT
TRBD2	many	TRBV7-9	TRBJ2-3	CASSAGVTDTQYF	TGTGCCAGCAGTGCGGGGGTCACAGATACGCAGTATTTT
-	-	TRBV6-2/TRBV6-3	TRBJ2-5	CASRPRGAQETQYF	TGTGCCAGCAGGCCCCGGGGAGCTCAAGAGACCCAGTACTTC
-	few	TRBV6-6	TRBJ1-2	CASSYRDKNYGYTF	TGTGCCAGCAGTTACCGGGACAAAAACTATGGCTACACCTTC
-	-	TRBV2	TRBJ1-6	CAGFDWDAGDSPLHF	TGTGCCGGCTTCGATTGGGACGCCGGGGATTCACCCCTCCACTTT
-	few	TRBV5-1	TRBJ2-7	CASSLAGKSSEQYF	TGCGCCAGCAGCTTGGCCGGGAAATCCTCCGAGCAGTACTTC
-	few	TRBV11-2	TRBJ2-1	CASSLDPSDNEQFF	TGTGCCAGCAGCTTAGATCCCAGCGACAATGAGCAGTTCTTC
-	few	TRBV2	TRBJ2-1	CASSEEVGRANEQFF	TGTGCCAGCAGTGAAGAGGTGGGGCGCGCAAATGAGCAGTTCTTC
-	-	TRBV7-9	TRBJ1-2	CASSFRAHGYTF	TGTGCCAGCAGCTTCAGGGCGCATGGCTACACCTTC
-	many	TRBV27	TRBJ2-7	CASSLSSGVNYEQYF	TGTGCCAGCAGTTTATCGTCGGGGGTAAACTACGAGCAGTACTTC
TRBD1	many	TRBV7-8	TRBJ2-7	CASSPRTGVPYEQYF	TGTGCCAGCAGCCCCAGGACAGGGGTTCCCTACGAGCAGTACTTC
TRBD1	many	TRBV3-1	TRBJ1-2	CASSAGTGTGGAFLGYTF	TGTGCCAGCAGCGCTGGGACCGGGACAGGGGGCGCTTTTTTGGGCTACACCTTC
TRBD2	few	TRBV7-2	TRBJ2-3	CASSLLASAGPIDTQYF	TGTGCCAGCAGCTTATTGGCTTCAGCGGGGCCAATAGATACGCAGTATTTT
-	few	TRBV6-6	TRBJ2-5	CASSYLGTQGTQYF	TGTGCCAGCAGTTACCTCGGGACCCAAGGGACCCAGTACTTC
TRBD2	many	TRBV19	TRBJ2-5	CASSTTGTSGAETQYF	TGTGCCAGTAGTACGACCGGGACTAGCGGGGCTGAGACCCAGTACTTC
-	-	TRBV12-3/TRBV12-4	TRBJ1-1	CASSFLRRGNTEAFF	TGTGCCAGCAGTTTCCTTAGACGGGGGAACACTGAAGCTTTCTTT
-	many	TRBV29-1	TRBJ2-7	CSVEVDLYEQYF	TGCAGCGTTGAAGTTGACCTCTACGAGCAGTACTTC
TRBD1	few	TRBV12-3/TRBV12-4	TRBJ1-1	CASSSKTGNLVNTEAFF	TGTGCCAGCAGTTCAAAGACAGGGAATTTAGTGAACACTGAAGCTTTCTTT
-	few	TRBV21-1	TRBJ2-7	CASSFLHGTYEQYF	TGTGCCAGCAGCTTTCTGCACGGCACCTACGAGCAGTACTTC
-	few	TRBV10-1	TRBJ1-1	CASSESGVRTEAFF	TGCGCCAGCAGTGAGTCGGGGGTTAGAACTGAAGCTTTCTTT
-	-	TRBV6-2/TRBV6-3	TRBJ1-2	CASEGQNNYGYTF	TGTGCCAGCGAAGGACAGAATAACTATGGCTACACCTTC